This T cell receptor beta chain emerged from a study of T cell repertoires in aging, cancer and after chemotherapy. TCR beta rearrangements were amplified from peripheral blood genomic DNA. Remarks on this clonotype: Its antigen is unidentified.

Broader study findings: Age-matched healthy donors had significantly more diverse, less clonal blood TCR repertoires than untreated cancer patients. Median generation probability rose over the chemotherapy interval in each cancer cohort, suggesting rebound thymic output. Healthy donors lost TCR diversity with age mainly through richness, cancer patients through richness and evenness.

Rearranged V-D-J TRB sequences were amplified with a mixed TRB-A/B primer pool. TCRdb reanalysed the multiplex PCR reads using MiXCR and keeps one entry per CDR3 protein. The sample records roughly 1,500 distinct CDR3 sequences, over 65% being singletons. This CDR3 has 13 residues. Looked up from germline, CDR1 is MNHEY and CDR2 is SVGAGI. V lost 2 bases, J lost 0 bases, and 5 bases lay in between. The V and J genes are TRBV6-5 and TRBJ2-7; D unclear. The sequenced material came from blood. The clonotype comes from a human donor with a blood cancer. Here the CDR3 reads CASSYRSSYEQYF. The DNA for the CDR3 is TGTGCCAGCAGTTACCGGAGCTCCTACGAGCAGTACTTC.